The next 20 T cell receptor beta chains were all read from a single sample in a study of blood T cells in healthy people across ages. Combining a sample-barcoded 5' primer with a J-beta primer mix, a second PCR ran for roughly 6 to 11 cycles. Via MiXCR, TCRdb re-called the 5' RACE reads, giving one row per CDR3 protein. The repertoire holds 650,000 to 900,000 distinct CDR3 sequences, with under 80% as singletons. The sequenced sample consisted of blood. Receptor source: a man younger than 40 in good health.

The gene calls are TRBV7-2 and TRBJ2-1, with a possible D match to TRBD2 (6 bases). This CDR3 is 15 amino acids long. Germline V gene sequence: CDR1 SGHTA, CDR2 FQGNSA. V lost 2 bases, J lost 5 bases, and 13 bases lay in between. The chain's CDR3 is CASSLIAGLHNEQFF. The CDR3, as DNA: TGTGCCAGCAGCTTAATCGCGGGGTTACACAATGAGCAGTTCTTC.

Notes on this clonotype: A read error may account for a junction end that differs from germline. The chain carries TRBV10-3 and TRBJ2-3, with TRBD2 matching 12 bases. The CDR3 runs to 15 residues. Germline values: CDR1 ENHRY, CDR2 SYGVKD. The CDR3 DNA is TGTGCCGTCAGTTTGAGACTAGCGGGGGAGAATACGCAGTATTTT. Protein: CAVSLRLAGENTQYF.

The V gene is TRBV27, the J gene TRBJ2-5; 10 bases map to TRBD1. V gave up 5 bases and J gave up 10 bases; unmatched junction bases: 10. The CDR3 is 14 residues long. CDR1 is MNHEY and CDR2 is SMNVEV in the germline V gene (reference sequence). CDR3 protein: CASSVGPTGGNQYF. CDR3 in DNA: TGTGCCAGCAGTGTTGGGCCGACAGGGGGCAACCAGTACTTC.

This rearrangement joins TRBV14 to TRBJ2-7; D gene uncertain. Trimming removed 1 base at V and 0 bases at J, with 10 bases between. This CDR3 has 15 amino acids. Germline assignment: CDR1 SGHDN and CDR2 FVKESK. The CDR3 sequence: CASSQVERSSYEQYF. The CDR3 bases are TGTGCCAGCAGCCAAGTAGAACGAAGCTCCTACGAGCAGTACTTC.

The V and J genes are TRBV5-1 and TRBJ2-7, with D possibly matching TRBD1 (5 bases). This CDR3 is 15 amino acids long. Trimming took 0 bases from V and 4 from J, leaving 14 bases between them. Germline V gives CDR1 SGHRS, CDR2 YFSETQ. CDR3 DNA: TGCGCCAGCAGCTTGGCCGGGCAGGCAGGGTACGAGCAGTACTTC. It encodes CASSLAGQAGYEQYF.

The rearrangement links TRBV3-1 to TRBJ2-3, with a possible D match to TRBD2 (6 bases). Germline CDR1 reads LGHDT; CDR2 reads YNNKEL (reference sequence). The CDR3 consists of 17 residues. V lost 1 base to trimming and J lost 0 bases, with 14 bases between them. This CDR3 reads CASSQGAGYPSTDTQYF. Written as DNA, the CDR3 is TGTGCCAGCAGCCAAGGGGCGGGGTACCCTAGCACAGATACGCAGTATTTT.

This clonotype occurred a few times. This chain uses TRBV4-3 with TRBJ2-6; D is uncertain. Germline loops: CDR1 LGHNA, CDR2 YSLEER. The CDR3 covers 17 residues. V was trimmed by 1 base and J by 0 bases, leaving 10 bases between them. The DNA for the CDR3 is TGCGCCAGCAGCCAAGGTTTCTATACCTCTGGGGCCAACGTCCTGACTTTC. Its protein product is CASSQGFYTSGANVLTF.

This sequence joins TRBV6-6 and TRBJ1-1; no firm D call. The CDR3 length is 15 residues. The germline gives CDR1 MNHNY, CDR2 SVGAGI (reference sequence). V shed 6 bases and J shed 5 bases, with 19 bases lying between them. This CDR3 reads CASSPARVTGTEAFF. CDR3 sequence (DNA): TGTGCCAGCAGCCCCGCAAGGGTAACGGGGACTGAAGCTTTCTTT.

A remark on this clonotype: The germline gene is not matched at one end of the junction; a read error may be the cause. V gene TRBV5-1 combines with J gene TRBJ2-1; D may be TRBD2 (6 bases). CDR1 is SGHRS and CDR2 is YFSETQ in the germline V gene. This CDR3 region has 15 residues. The DNA of the CDR3 is TGCCCCAGCAGCTTAGCCAGCGGGTCCTACAATGAGCAGTTCTTC. Its protein is CPSSLASGSYNEQFF.

In its sample, this clonotype was seen once. The chain links TRBV14 to TRBJ2-5, with a tentative D call TRBD1 (5 bases). CDR1 SGHDN and CDR2 FVKESK come from the germline V gene. The V end was cut by 4 bases, the J end by 2 bases, with 17 bases between. This CDR3 is 16 amino acids long. Here the CDR3 reads CASSPMVGVDQETQYF. The CDR3 region has the DNA TGTGCCAGCAGCCCCATGGTAGGGGTGGATCAAGAGACCCAGTACTTC.

The J gene is TRBJ2-4, the V gene TRBV24-1; TRBD2 might be the D (6 bases). Trimming left V 3 bases short and J 0 bases short, with 11 bases between. Germline CDR1 is KGHDR and CDR2 is SFDVKD. The CDR3 is made up of 16 amino acids. The CDR3 here is CATSDTGGTAKNIQYF. CDR3 DNA: TGTGCCACCAGTGATACCGGCGGGACAGCCAAAAACATTCAGTACTTC.

V usage is TRBV29-1 and J usage is TRBJ2-1; 8 bases align to TRBD1. This CDR3 has 14 amino acids. Per the germline V gene, CDR1 is SQVTM and CDR2 is ANQGSEA. Trimming took 7 bases from V and 3 from J; bases not matched to a gene: 8. The CDR3 bases are TGCAGCGCGGCCACAGGGGGAAACTACAATGAGCAGTTCTTC. Translating it yields CSAATGGNYNEQFF.

This clonotype was seen a single time. The rearrangement uses TRBV7-7 and TRBJ2-1; D assignment may be TRBD1 or TRBD2 (5 bases each). The CDR3 has 16 residues. The V gene's germline CDR1 is SSHAT and CDR2 FNYEAQ (reference sequence). Trimming took 5 bases from V and 2 from J, leaving 16 bases between them. This CDR3 is CASSPRRDLPYNEQFF. As DNA, the CDR3 is TGTGCCAGCAGCCCCCGCCGGGACCTCCCCTACAATGAGCAGTTCTTC.

The rearrangement links TRBV20-1 to TRBJ2-7; 8 bases line up with TRBD2. The CDR3 is made up of 14 amino acids. V lost 8 bases to trimming and J lost 0 bases; unmatched junction nucleotides: 9. The germline V gene has CDR1 DFQATT and CDR2 SNEGSKA (reference sequence). In DNA, the CDR3 is TGCAGTCACCCGGGGGGGGTTTTCTCCTACGAGCAGTACTTC. Protein product: CSHPGGVFSYEQYF.

CDR3 amino acids: CASGGDAHGYTF. DNA of the CDR3: TGTGCCAGCGGGGGGGACGCTCATGGCTACACCTTC. The chain is built from TRBV2 and TRBJ1-2, with D maybe TRBD1 (5 bases). The CDR3 consists of 12 residues. Trimming took off 8 bases at V and 6 bases at J, with 13 bases between the two ends. Germline loops: CDR1 SNHLY, CDR2 FYNNEI.

This clonotype appeared many times. This chain connects TRBV10-3 to TRBJ2-3, with 7 bases fitting TRBD1. The V and J ends lost 7 bases and 3 bases, in that order; junction bases with no gene match: 7. The CDR3 runs to 14 residues. Germline V gives CDR1 ENHRY, CDR2 SYGVKD. The CDR3 sequence: CAIKEGGGTDTQYF. CDR3 bases: TGTGCCATCAAGGAAGGGGGCGGAACAGATACGCAGTATTTT.

The rearrangement joins TRBV7-9 to TRBJ2-5; D possibly corresponds to TRBD1 (6 bases). V lost 5 bases, J lost 2 bases, and 21 bases lay in between. The CDR3 is made up of 17 amino acids. Germline V lookup: CDR1 SEHNR, CDR2 FQNEAQ (reference sequence). CDR3 region: CASSPDAPRQGQETQYF. CDR3 bases: TGTGCCAGCAGCCCAGACGCCCCACGCCAGGGGCAAGAGACCCAGTACTTC.

The rearrangement links TRBV7-9 to TRBJ2-3, with 8 positions matching TRBD1. This CDR3 contains 15 residues. J lost 3 bases, V lost 5 bases, and 7 bases had no gene match. Germline values: CDR1 SEHNR, CDR2 FQNEAQ (reference sequence). The CDR3 region has the DNA TGTGCCAGCAGCACCCGGACAGGGCAAACAGATACGCAGTATTTT. Residues: CASSTRTGQTDTQYF. The complete variable domain, with remaining parts taken from reference TRBV7-9 and TRBJ2-3, reads DTGVSQNPRHKITKRGQNVTFRCDPISEHNRLYWYRQTLGQGPEFLTYFQNEAQLEKSRLLSDRFSAERPKGSFSTLEIQRTEQGDSAMYLCASSTRTGQTDTQYFGPGTRLTVL.

V usage is TRBV15 and J usage is TRBJ2-5; unclear D gene. The CDR3 is 14 amino acids. V shed 2 bases and J shed 2 bases, with 9 bases lying between them. Germline CDR1 LNHNV, CDR2 YYDKDF (reference sequence). The CDR3 DNA reads as TGTGCCACCAGCAGACTTGGGATTCAAGAGACCCAGTACTTC. Residues: CATSRLGIQETQYF.

This clonotype was found a few times. The V and J genes are TRBV12-3 or TRBV12-4 and TRBJ1-1; 8 positions match TRBD1. V trimming: 5 bases; J trimming: 1 base; junction bases outside the gene matches: 6. The CDR3 has 15 residues. The CDR3: CASSDLDRENTEAFF. CDR3 coding DNA: TGTGCCAGCAGTGACCTGGACAGGGAGAACACTGAAGCTTTCTTT.